The clone carrying this T cell receptor (beta chain) was detected only once. This entry is derived from a study of blood T cell repertoires in COVID-19. The overall study: Acute and convalescent COVID-19 specimens originated in the United States, Italy and Spain. PBMCs, B-cell-depleted T cells, or T cells provided the cDNA or gDNA that made up the material.

Authors' data handling: By means of reference gene primer amplification, nucleated cell counts were estimated. TCRdb's table, derived via immunoSEQ multiplex PCR, lists solely in-frame clones and lacks some. The DNA was the basis for D and trimming; V, J and clone size are from that table. This table has 12,000 or so clones, roughly 87% appearing once. Germline loops: CDR1 LGHNA, CDR2 YNFKEQ. The CDR3 is made up of 18 amino acids. J gave up 5 bases and V 0 bases, and 11 bases lay outside the gene matches. Sequenced sample: peripheral blood. The rearrangement links TRBV4-2 to TRBJ2-3; TRBD2 aligns across 10 bases. The sequence was collected from a man older than 75 with acute or convalescent COVID-19. The CDR3 protein is CASSQDPGLAGGRDTQYF. In DNA, the CDR3 is TGTGCCAGCAGCCAAGATCCCGGGTTAGCGGGGGGTCGAGATACGCAGTATTTT.